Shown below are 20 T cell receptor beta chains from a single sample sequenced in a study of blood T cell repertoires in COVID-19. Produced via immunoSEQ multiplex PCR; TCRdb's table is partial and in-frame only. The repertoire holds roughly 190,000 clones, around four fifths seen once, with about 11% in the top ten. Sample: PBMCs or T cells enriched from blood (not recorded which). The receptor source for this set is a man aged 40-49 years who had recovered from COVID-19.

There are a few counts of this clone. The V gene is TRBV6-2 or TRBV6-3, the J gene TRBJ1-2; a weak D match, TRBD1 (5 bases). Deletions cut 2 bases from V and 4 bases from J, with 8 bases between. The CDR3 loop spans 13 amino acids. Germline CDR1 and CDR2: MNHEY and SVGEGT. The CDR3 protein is CASSYQDSYGYTF. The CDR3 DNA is TGTGCCAGCAGTTACCAAGACAGCTATGGCTACACCTTC.

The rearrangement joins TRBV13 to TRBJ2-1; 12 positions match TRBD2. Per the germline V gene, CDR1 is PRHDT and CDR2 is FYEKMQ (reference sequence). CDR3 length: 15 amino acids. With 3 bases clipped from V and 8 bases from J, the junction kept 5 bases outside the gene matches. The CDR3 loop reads CASSFPTSGRDEQFF. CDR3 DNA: TGTGCCAGCAGCTTCCCGACTAGCGGGAGAGATGAGCAGTTCTTC.

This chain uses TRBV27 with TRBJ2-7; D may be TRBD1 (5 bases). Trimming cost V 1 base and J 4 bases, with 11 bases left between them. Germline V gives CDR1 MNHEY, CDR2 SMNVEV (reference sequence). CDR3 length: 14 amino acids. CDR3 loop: CASSLFTDSYEQYF. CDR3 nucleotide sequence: TGTGCCAGCAGTTTATTTACCGACAGTTACGAGCAGTACTTC.

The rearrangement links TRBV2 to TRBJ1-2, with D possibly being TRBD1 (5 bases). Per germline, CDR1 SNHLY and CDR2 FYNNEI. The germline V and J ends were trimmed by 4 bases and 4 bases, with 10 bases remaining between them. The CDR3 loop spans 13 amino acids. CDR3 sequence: CASSAGSGYGYTF. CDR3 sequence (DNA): TGTGCCAGCAGTGCAGGGTCGGGCTATGGCTACACCTTC.

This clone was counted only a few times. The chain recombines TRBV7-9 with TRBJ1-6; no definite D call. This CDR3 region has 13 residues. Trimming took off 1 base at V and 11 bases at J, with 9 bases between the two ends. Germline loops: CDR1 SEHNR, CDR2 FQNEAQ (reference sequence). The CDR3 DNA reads TGTGCCAGCAGCTTAGACGGGGAAACACCCCTCCACTTT. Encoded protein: CASSLDGETPLHF.

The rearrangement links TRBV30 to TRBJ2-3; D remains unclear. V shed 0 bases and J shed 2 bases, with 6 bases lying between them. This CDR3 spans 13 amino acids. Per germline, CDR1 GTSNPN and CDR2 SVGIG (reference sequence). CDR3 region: CAWSVILTDTQYF. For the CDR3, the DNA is TGTGCCTGGAGTGTAATCCTCACAGATACGCAGTATTTT.

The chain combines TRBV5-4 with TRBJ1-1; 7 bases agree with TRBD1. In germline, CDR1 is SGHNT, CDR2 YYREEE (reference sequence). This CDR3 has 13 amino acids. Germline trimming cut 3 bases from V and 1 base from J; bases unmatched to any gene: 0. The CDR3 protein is CASSWDRNTEAFF. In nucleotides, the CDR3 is TGTGCCAGCAGCTGGGACAGGAACACTGAAGCTTTCTTT.

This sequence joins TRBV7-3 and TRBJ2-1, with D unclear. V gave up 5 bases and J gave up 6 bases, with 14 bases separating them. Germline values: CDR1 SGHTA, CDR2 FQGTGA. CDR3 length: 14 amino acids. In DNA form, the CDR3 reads TGTGCCAGCAGCCAAACTACCCATGGCAATGAGCAGTTCTTC. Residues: CASSQTTHGNEQFF.

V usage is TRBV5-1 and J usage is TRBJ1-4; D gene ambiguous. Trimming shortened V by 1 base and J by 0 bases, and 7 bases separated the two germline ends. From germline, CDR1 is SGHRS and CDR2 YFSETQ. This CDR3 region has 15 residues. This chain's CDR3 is CASSLTAATNEKLFF. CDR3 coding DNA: TGCGCCAGCAGCTTGACAGCCGCAACTAATGAAAAACTGTTTTTT.

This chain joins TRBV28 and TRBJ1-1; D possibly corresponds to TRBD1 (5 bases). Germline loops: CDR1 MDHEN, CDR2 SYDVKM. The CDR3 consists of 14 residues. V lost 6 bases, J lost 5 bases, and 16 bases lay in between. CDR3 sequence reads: CASSFSGEGTEAFF. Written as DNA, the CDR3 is TGTGCCAGCAGCTTCTCGGGGGAAGGAACTGAAGCTTTCTTT.

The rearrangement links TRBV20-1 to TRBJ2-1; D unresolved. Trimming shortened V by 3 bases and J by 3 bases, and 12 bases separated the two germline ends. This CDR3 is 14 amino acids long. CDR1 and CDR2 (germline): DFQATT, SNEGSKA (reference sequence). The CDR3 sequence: CSASRGYVYNEQFF. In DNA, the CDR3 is TGCAGTGCTAGTAGAGGATACGTCTACAATGAGCAGTTCTTC.

This chain's CDR3 is CASSYIYQPQHF. The CDR3, as DNA: TGTGCCAGTAGTTATATCTATCAGCCCCAGCATTTT. This chain joins TRBV19 and TRBJ1-5; D uncertain. Trimming removed 5 bases from V and 5 bases from J, with 7 bases in between. The CDR3 runs 12 residues. The germline V gene has CDR1 LNHDA and CDR2 SQIVND (reference sequence). Together with reference TRBV19 and TRBJ1-5, the CDR3 gives the full variable domain: DGGITQSPKYLFRKEGQNVTLSCEQNLNHDAMYWYRQDPGQGLRLIYYSQIVNDFQKGDIAEGYSVSREKKESFPLTVTSAQKNPTAFYLCASSYIYQPQHFGDGTRLSIL.

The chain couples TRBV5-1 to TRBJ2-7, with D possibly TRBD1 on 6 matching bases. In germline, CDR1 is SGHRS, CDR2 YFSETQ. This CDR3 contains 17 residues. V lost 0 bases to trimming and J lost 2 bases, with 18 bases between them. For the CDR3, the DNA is TGCGCCAGCAGCTTGGCCGGGACACCGGAAGGGACCTACGAGCAGTACTTC. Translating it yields CASSLAGTPEGTYEQYF.

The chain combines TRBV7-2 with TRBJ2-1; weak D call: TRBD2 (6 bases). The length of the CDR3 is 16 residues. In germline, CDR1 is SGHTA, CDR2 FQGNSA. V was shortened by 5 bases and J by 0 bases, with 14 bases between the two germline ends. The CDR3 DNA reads TGTGCCAGCAGCGCGTCCGCGGGGAGCTCCTACAATGAGCAGTTCTTC. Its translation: CASSASAGSSYNEQFF.

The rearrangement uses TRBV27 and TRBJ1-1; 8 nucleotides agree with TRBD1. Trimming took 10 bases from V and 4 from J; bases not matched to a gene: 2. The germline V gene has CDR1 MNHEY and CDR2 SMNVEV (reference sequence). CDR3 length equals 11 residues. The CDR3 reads CATGQATEAFF. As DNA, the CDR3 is TGTGCCACGGGACAGGCCACTGAAGCTTTCTTT.

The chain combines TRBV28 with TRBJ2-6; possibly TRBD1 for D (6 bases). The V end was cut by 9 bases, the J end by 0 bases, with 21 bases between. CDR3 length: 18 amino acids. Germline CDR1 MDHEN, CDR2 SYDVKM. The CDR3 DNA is TGTGCCAGTTCCTCGGGACACCTTCTGACCTCTGGGGCCAACGTCCTGACTTTC. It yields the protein CASSSGHLLTSGANVLTF.

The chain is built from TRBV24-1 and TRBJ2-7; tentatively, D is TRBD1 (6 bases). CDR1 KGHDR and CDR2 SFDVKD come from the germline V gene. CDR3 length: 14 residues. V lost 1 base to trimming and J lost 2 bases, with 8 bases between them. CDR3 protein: CATSDFDRTYEQYV. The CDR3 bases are TGTGCCACCAGTGATTTCGACAGGACCTACGAGCAGTACGTC.

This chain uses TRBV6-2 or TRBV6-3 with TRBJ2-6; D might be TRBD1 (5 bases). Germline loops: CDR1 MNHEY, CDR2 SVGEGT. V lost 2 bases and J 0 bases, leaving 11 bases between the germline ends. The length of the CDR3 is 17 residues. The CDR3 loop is CASSYGALHSGANVLTF. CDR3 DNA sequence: TGTGCCAGCAGTTACGGGGCCCTCCACTCTGGGGCCAACGTCCTGACTTTC.

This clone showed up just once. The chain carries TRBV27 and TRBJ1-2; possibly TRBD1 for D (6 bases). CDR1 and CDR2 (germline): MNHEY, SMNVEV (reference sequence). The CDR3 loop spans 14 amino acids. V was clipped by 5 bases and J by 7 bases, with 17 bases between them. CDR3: CASSLRGQISGYTF. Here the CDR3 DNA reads TGTGCCAGCAGTCTGCGAGGACAGATCTCTGGCTACACCTTC.

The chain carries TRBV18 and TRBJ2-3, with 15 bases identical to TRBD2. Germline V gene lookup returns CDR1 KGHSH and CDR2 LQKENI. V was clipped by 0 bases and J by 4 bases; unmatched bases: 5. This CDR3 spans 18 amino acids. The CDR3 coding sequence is TGTGCCAGCTCACCACCGGGACTAGCGGGAGGACATGCAGATACGCAGTATTTT. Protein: CASSPPGLAGGHADTQYF.